What follows is one TCR beta chain and its context. No antigen is known for it. These data come from a study of cytomegalovirus exposure and HLA in healthy donors. 13 Jbeta primers and 60 Vbeta primers were used for the PCR. Libraries were prepared by immunoSEQ multiplex PCR; TCRdb keeps only in-frame clonotypes and omits some of them. The sample shows tens of thousands of clones, 75% to 85% of them seen only once. This CDR3 is built from 15 residues. Per germline, CDR1 SGHTA and CDR2 FQGTGA. The V gene end was trimmed by 9 bases and the J gene end by 4 bases; junction bases not matched to a gene: 10. Study results and caveats: The HLA-A and HLA-B alleles of most subjects were reportedly predicted accurately from TCR beta sequences. Sequence variants that were highly shared formed a cluster that was likely a sequencing artifact.

This chain connects TRBV7-3 to TRBJ2-1; 9 bases match TRBD2. Source material: PBMCs. The sequence derives from a woman in her 30s in good health and CMV-seronegative. The CDR3 DNA sequence: TGTGCCAGTAGTAGTAGCGGGAGTGGATACAATGAGCAGTTCTTC. The encoded protein is CASSSSGSGYNEQFF. Full variable domain (remainder filled in from reference TRBV7-3 and TRBJ2-1): GAGVSQTPSNKVTEKGKYVELRCDPISGHTALYWYRQSLGQGPEFLIYFQGTGAADDSGLPNDRFFAVRPEGSVSTLKIQRTERGDSAVYLCASSSSGSGYNEQFFGPGTRLTVL.